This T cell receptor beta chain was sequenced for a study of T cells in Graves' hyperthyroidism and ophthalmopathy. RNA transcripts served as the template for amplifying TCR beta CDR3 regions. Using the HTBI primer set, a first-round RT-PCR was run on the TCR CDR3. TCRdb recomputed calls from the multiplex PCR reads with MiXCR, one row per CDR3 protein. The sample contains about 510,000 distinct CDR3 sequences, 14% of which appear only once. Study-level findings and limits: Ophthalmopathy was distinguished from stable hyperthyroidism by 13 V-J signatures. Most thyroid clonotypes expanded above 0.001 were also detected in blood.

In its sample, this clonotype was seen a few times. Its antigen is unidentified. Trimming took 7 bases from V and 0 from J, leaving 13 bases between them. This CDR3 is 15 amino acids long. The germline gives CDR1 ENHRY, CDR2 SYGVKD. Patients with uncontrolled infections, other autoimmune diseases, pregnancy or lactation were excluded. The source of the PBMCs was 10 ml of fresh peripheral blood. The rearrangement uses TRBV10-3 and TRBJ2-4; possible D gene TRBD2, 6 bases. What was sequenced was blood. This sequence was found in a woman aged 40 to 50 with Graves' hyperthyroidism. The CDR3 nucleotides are TGTGCCATCAACCTCGAGGGACTAGCCAAAAACATTCAGTACTTC. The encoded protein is CAINLEGLAKNIQYF.